Shown below are 22 T cell receptor beta chains from a single sample sequenced in a study of CD8+ T cells in alopecia areata. RNA was extracted and reverse transcribed into cDNA as the sequencing template. Clones were sequenced by immunoSEQ multiplex PCR, and TCRdb holds only the in-frame ones, with some missing. The sample contains 200,000 to 250,000 clones, 64% of which appear only once. Described treatment: oral pan-JAK inhibitor, 5-10 mg twice daily. The material was CD4+ T cells sorted from blood, obtained at week 4, from a patient treated with tofacitinib. These receptors were taken from a human donor with alopecia areata.

CDR3 sequence reads: CASSHLQLSGGADEQFF. Here the CDR3 DNA reads TGTGCCAGCAGCCACCTCCAACTTAGCGGGGGGGCTGATGAGCAGTTCTTC. The V call is TRBV4-2, the J call TRBJ2-1, with TRBD2 identical over 11 bases. There are 17 residues in the CDR3. The ends lost 3 bases at V and 8 bases at J; junction bases unmatched: 12. The germline CDR1 and CDR2 sequences are LGHNA and YNFKEQ.

The chain uses TRBV30 and TRBJ1-5; a possible D gene is TRBD1 (5 bases). V was cut by 0 bases and J by 6 bases, with 12 bases left in between. Germline loops: CDR1 GTSNPN, CDR2 SVGIG (reference sequence). This CDR3 spans 14 amino acids. Here the CDR3 reads CAWSVLAGSQPQHF. The CDR3 coding sequence is TGTGCCTGGAGTGTATTGGCAGGGAGTCAGCCCCAGCATTTT. The variable domain in full, with the rest retrieved from reference TRBV30 and TRBJ1-5, is SQTIHQWPATLVQPVGSPLSLECTVEGTSNPNLYWYRQAAGRGLQLLFYSVGIGQISSEVPQNLSASRPQDRQFILSSKKLLLSDSGFYLCAWSVLAGSQPQHFGDGTRLSIL.

The chain combines TRBV2 with TRBJ1-6; D is perhaps TRBD1 (6 bases). Germline V gene data show CDR1 as SNHLY and CDR2 as FYNNEI. V lost 7 bases and J lost 6, with 13 bases in between. The CDR3 is made up of 14 amino acids. The CDR3 DNA reads TGTGCCAGCAAGGAGGACAGCGTTAATTCACCCCTCCACTTT. Protein product: CASKEDSVNSPLHF.

The chain uses TRBV18 and TRBJ2-1; 8 positions match TRBD2. After removal of 3 bases from V and 7 bases from J, the junction contained 8 bases not matched to a gene. Germline V gene data show CDR1 as KGHSH and CDR2 as LQKENI. The CDR3 covers 15 residues. CDR3 nucleotides: TGTGCCAGCTCACCCGGGATAGCGGGGCCAAATGAGCAGTTCTTC. Translated, it gives CASSPGIAGPNEQFF.

The V gene is TRBV4-2, the J gene TRBJ2-5, with D possibly being TRBD1 or TRBD2 (5 bases each). CDR3 size: 13 residues. V shed 4 bases and J shed 7 bases, with 13 bases lying between them. Germline CDR1 reads LGHNA; CDR2 reads YNFKEQ. The CDR3 DNA reads as TGTGCCAGCAGCCCCGGGACGCTGGGGACCCAGTACTTC. This codes for CASSPGTLGTQYF.

The V gene is TRBV6-5, the J gene TRBJ2-3; 9 bases map to TRBD2. This CDR3 has 13 amino acids. With V trimmed by 6 bases and J by 5 bases, 3 bases remained unmatched. In germline, CDR1 is MNHEY, CDR2 SVGAGI. CDR3 DNA sequence: TGTGCCAGCAGATATAGCGGGGGAGATACGCAGTATTTT. Translation: CASRYSGGDTQYF.

The rearrangement links TRBV2 to TRBJ1-1; a possible D gene is TRBD1 (5 bases). This CDR3 contains 15 residues. Germline assignment: CDR1 SNHLY and CDR2 FYNNEI. The V end was cut by 5 bases, the J end by 7 bases, with 20 bases between. CDR3 in amino acids: CASSRGTERGGEAFF. The CDR3 coding sequence is TGTGCCAGCAGTCGCGGGACCGAACGCGGAGGTGAAGCTTTCTTT. The variable domain in full, completed from reference TRBV2 and TRBJ1-1, reads EPEVTQTPSHQVTQMGQEVILRCVPISNHLYFYWYRQILGQKVEFLVSFYNNEISEKSEIFDDQFSVERPDGSNFTLKIRSTKLEDSAMYFCASSRGTERGGEAFFGQGTRLTVV.

The J gene is TRBJ1-3, the V gene TRBV29-1; no definite D call. CDR1 and CDR2 from the germline V gene are SQVTM and ANQGSEA. Trimming removed 4 bases at V and 0 bases at J, with 4 bases between. The CDR3 consists of 12 residues. DNA for the CDR3: TGCAGCGTTGGGACCTCTGGAAACACCATATATTTT. This gives the protein CSVGTSGNTIYF. Combining the CDR3 with reference TRBV29-1 and TRBJ1-3 gives the whole variable domain SAVISQKPSRDICQRGTSLTIQCQVDSQVTMMFWYRQQPGQSLTLIATANQGSEATYESGFVIDKFPISRPNLTFSTLTVSNMSPEDSSIYLCSVGTSGNTIYFGEGSWLTVV.

V and J are TRBV28 and TRBJ1-1; a weak D match, TRBD1 (6 bases). V dropped 8 bases and J dropped 3 bases, with 19 bases sitting between them. This CDR3 has 15 amino acids. The germline V gene encodes CDR1 MDHEN and CDR2 SYDVKM. DNA for the CDR3: TGTGCCAGCTGGGGGACACCACCTTCGGACACTGAAGCTTTCTTT. This encodes CASWGTPPSDTEAFF.

In its sample, this clone was seen a few times. The V and J genes are TRBV6-5 and TRBJ1-5; D may be TRBD1 (5 bases). CDR3 length: 14 amino acids. Per germline, CDR1 MNHEY and CDR2 SVGAGI. The V end lost 2 bases, the J end lost 2 bases, and 7 bases lay between the germline ends. CDR3 region: CASSYGGGNQPQHF. The CDR3 DNA reads TGTGCCAGCAGTTACGGGGGAGGCAATCAGCCCCAGCATTTT.

The chain couples TRBV29-1 to TRBJ2-7, with 11 bases matching TRBD1. Germline CDR1 is SQVTM and CDR2 is ANQGSEA. Trimming cost V 1 base and J 3 bases; bases outside gene matches: 2. The CDR3 is 14 residues long. CDR3 region: CSVEAGTGGYEQYF. CDR3 nucleotides: TGCAGCGTTGAAGCGGGGACAGGGGGCTACGAGCAGTACTTC.

This rearrangement joins TRBV6-6 to TRBJ1-1; D not resolved. CDR3 size: 12 residues. In germline, CDR1 is MNHNY, CDR2 SVGAGI (reference sequence). The V end was cut by 8 bases, the J end by 11 bases, with 18 bases between. The CDR3 reads CASELPGSAAFF. CDR3 coding DNA: TGTGCCAGCGAGTTACCGGGAAGTGCGGCTTTCTTT.

The V gene is TRBV7-9, the J gene TRBJ2-3; tentative D call: TRBD2 (6 bases). CDR1 and CDR2 from the germline V gene are SEHNR and FQNEAQ (reference sequence). This CDR3 is 11 amino acids long. Trimming took 8 bases from V and 4 from J, leaving 7 bases between them. The CDR3 DNA sequence: TGTGCCAGCGCGGGATCAGATACGCAGTATTTT. Translation gives CASAGSDTQYF.

The chain uses TRBV29-1 and TRBJ2-7; D call uncertain. Trimming shortened V by 7 bases and J by 5 bases, and 12 bases separated the two germline ends. The CDR3 is 11 amino acids. CDR1 and CDR2 from the germline V gene are SQVTM and ANQGSEA. CDR3 in amino acids: CSALYVDEQYF. CDR3 nucleotide sequence: TGCAGCGCCCTGTACGTCGACGAGCAGTACTTC.

This clone was counted between two and nine times. J is TRBJ1-1 and V is TRBV7-9; D uncertain. Germline CDR1 SEHNR, CDR2 FQNEAQ (reference sequence). The CDR3 length is 14 residues. V was pared by 5 bases and J by 3 bases, with 13 bases between. CDR3 amino acids: CASSLMSGDTEAFF. In DNA, the CDR3 is TGTGCCAGCAGCCTCATGAGTGGGGACACTGAAGCTTTCTTT.

The V call is TRBV29-1, the J call TRBJ1-2; 10 bases align to TRBD1. Germline V CDR1 and CDR2: SQVTM, ANQGSEA. The length of the CDR3 is 14 residues. With V trimmed by 4 bases and J by 8 bases, 10 bases remained unmatched. CDR3 bases: TGCAGCGTTGTCTATACGGGACAGGGGACCGGCTACACCTTC. Translation: CSVVYTGQGTGYTF.

This clone appeared a few times. CDR3 region: CASSQERGGSGETQYF. CDR3 in DNA: TGCGCCAGCAGCCAGGAGCGGGGAGGGAGTGGAGAGACCCAGTACTTC. The chain employs TRBV5-1 and TRBJ2-5; 7 bases align to TRBD2. V dropped 4 bases and J dropped 4; count of bases not matched to a gene: 13. Germline CDR1 is SGHRS and CDR2 is YFSETQ. This CDR3 is built from 16 residues. The full variable domain, completed using reference TRBV5-1 and TRBJ2-5, is KAGVTQTPRYLIKTRGQQVTLSCSPISGHRSVSWYQQTPGQGLQFLFEYFSETQRNKGNFPGRFSGRQFSNSRSEMNVSTLELGDSALYLCASSQERGGSGETQYFGPGTRLLVL.

The chain has TRBV2 and TRBJ1-2; tentatively, D is TRBD1 (6 bases). Germline values: CDR1 SNHLY, CDR2 FYNNEI. V lost 2 bases and J lost 4, with 17 bases in between. There are 16 residues in the CDR3. CDR3 sequence reads: CASSEWRGRGGYGYTF. CDR3 bases: TGTGCCAGCAGTGAATGGCGGGGCAGGGGCGGCTATGGCTACACCTTC.

This chain uses TRBV5-1 with TRBJ2-3; D is perhaps TRBD1 or TRBD2 (7 bases each). The CDR3 covers 19 residues. V was cut by 4 bases and J by 6 bases, with 30 bases left in between. Germline-derived CDR1 and CDR2 are SGHRS and YFSETQ. CDR3 region: CASSPPDRKSSGGQDTQYF. The CDR3 nucleotides are TGCGCCAGCAGCCCACCGGACAGGAAGAGTTCGGGGGGACAGGATACGCAGTATTTT.

DNA for the CDR3: TGTGCCACTACTGGACTAGCGGGGGGGCAAGATACGCAGTATTTT. It translates to CATTGLAGGQDTQYF. The rearrangement uses TRBV10-3 and TRBJ2-3; 15 bases are a match to TRBD2. In germline, CDR1 is ENHRY, CDR2 SYGVKD. With V trimmed by 10 bases and J by 5 bases, 7 bases remained unmatched. The CDR3 runs 15 residues.

The chain combines TRBV29-1 with TRBJ2-6; no reliable D call. The CDR3 is 12 amino acids. Germline V lookup: CDR1 SQVTM, CDR2 ANQGSEA. V gave up 7 bases and J gave up 1 base, with 5 bases separating them. The CDR3 here is CSAESGANVLTF. The CDR3, as DNA: TGCAGCGCCGAATCTGGGGCCAACGTCCTGACTTTC.

The CDR3 DNA reads TGTGCCAGCAGCTTAAATGGCCCAGCGAACACTGAAGCTTTCTTT. It translates to CASSLNGPANTEAFF. The J gene is TRBJ1-1, the V gene TRBV11-1; unclear D gene. Germline V gene data show CDR1 as SGHAT and CDR2 as FQDESV (reference sequence). Trimming pared 2 bases from V and 1 base from J, leaving 11 bases between. This CDR3 contains 15 residues. The whole variable domain, filled in from reference TRBV11-1 and TRBJ1-1, reads EAEVAQSPRYKITEKSQAVAFWCDPISGHATLYWYRQILGQGPELLVQFQDESVVDDSQLPKDRFSAERLKGVDSTLKIQPAELGDSAMYLCASSLNGPANTEAFFGQGTRLTVV.